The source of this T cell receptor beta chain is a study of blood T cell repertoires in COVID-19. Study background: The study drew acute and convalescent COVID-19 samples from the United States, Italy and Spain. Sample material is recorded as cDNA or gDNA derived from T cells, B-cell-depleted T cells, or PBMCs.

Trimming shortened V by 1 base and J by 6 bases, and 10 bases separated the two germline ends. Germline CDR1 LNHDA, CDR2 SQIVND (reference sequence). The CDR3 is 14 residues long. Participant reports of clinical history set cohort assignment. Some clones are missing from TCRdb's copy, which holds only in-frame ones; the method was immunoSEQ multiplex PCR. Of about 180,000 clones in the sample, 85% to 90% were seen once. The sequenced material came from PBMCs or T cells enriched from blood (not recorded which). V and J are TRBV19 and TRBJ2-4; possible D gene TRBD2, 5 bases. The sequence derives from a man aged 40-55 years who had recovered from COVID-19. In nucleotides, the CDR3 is TGTGCCAGTAGTATAGCGGGGTCGGGAAACATTCAGTACTTC. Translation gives CASSIAGSGNIQYF.